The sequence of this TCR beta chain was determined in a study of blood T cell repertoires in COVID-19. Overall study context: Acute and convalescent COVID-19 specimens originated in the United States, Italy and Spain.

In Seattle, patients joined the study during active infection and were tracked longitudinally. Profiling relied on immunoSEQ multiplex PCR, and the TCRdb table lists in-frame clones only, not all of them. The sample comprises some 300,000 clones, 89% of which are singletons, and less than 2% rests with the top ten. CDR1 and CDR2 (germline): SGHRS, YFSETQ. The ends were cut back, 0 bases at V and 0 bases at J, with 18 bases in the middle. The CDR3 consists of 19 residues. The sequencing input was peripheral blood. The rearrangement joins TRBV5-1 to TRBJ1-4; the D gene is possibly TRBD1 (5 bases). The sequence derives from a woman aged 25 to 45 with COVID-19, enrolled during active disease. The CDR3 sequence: CASSLDWAGPPATNEKLFF. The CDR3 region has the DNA TGCGCCAGCAGCTTGGATTGGGCAGGGCCTCCGGCAACTAATGAAAAACTGTTTTTT.